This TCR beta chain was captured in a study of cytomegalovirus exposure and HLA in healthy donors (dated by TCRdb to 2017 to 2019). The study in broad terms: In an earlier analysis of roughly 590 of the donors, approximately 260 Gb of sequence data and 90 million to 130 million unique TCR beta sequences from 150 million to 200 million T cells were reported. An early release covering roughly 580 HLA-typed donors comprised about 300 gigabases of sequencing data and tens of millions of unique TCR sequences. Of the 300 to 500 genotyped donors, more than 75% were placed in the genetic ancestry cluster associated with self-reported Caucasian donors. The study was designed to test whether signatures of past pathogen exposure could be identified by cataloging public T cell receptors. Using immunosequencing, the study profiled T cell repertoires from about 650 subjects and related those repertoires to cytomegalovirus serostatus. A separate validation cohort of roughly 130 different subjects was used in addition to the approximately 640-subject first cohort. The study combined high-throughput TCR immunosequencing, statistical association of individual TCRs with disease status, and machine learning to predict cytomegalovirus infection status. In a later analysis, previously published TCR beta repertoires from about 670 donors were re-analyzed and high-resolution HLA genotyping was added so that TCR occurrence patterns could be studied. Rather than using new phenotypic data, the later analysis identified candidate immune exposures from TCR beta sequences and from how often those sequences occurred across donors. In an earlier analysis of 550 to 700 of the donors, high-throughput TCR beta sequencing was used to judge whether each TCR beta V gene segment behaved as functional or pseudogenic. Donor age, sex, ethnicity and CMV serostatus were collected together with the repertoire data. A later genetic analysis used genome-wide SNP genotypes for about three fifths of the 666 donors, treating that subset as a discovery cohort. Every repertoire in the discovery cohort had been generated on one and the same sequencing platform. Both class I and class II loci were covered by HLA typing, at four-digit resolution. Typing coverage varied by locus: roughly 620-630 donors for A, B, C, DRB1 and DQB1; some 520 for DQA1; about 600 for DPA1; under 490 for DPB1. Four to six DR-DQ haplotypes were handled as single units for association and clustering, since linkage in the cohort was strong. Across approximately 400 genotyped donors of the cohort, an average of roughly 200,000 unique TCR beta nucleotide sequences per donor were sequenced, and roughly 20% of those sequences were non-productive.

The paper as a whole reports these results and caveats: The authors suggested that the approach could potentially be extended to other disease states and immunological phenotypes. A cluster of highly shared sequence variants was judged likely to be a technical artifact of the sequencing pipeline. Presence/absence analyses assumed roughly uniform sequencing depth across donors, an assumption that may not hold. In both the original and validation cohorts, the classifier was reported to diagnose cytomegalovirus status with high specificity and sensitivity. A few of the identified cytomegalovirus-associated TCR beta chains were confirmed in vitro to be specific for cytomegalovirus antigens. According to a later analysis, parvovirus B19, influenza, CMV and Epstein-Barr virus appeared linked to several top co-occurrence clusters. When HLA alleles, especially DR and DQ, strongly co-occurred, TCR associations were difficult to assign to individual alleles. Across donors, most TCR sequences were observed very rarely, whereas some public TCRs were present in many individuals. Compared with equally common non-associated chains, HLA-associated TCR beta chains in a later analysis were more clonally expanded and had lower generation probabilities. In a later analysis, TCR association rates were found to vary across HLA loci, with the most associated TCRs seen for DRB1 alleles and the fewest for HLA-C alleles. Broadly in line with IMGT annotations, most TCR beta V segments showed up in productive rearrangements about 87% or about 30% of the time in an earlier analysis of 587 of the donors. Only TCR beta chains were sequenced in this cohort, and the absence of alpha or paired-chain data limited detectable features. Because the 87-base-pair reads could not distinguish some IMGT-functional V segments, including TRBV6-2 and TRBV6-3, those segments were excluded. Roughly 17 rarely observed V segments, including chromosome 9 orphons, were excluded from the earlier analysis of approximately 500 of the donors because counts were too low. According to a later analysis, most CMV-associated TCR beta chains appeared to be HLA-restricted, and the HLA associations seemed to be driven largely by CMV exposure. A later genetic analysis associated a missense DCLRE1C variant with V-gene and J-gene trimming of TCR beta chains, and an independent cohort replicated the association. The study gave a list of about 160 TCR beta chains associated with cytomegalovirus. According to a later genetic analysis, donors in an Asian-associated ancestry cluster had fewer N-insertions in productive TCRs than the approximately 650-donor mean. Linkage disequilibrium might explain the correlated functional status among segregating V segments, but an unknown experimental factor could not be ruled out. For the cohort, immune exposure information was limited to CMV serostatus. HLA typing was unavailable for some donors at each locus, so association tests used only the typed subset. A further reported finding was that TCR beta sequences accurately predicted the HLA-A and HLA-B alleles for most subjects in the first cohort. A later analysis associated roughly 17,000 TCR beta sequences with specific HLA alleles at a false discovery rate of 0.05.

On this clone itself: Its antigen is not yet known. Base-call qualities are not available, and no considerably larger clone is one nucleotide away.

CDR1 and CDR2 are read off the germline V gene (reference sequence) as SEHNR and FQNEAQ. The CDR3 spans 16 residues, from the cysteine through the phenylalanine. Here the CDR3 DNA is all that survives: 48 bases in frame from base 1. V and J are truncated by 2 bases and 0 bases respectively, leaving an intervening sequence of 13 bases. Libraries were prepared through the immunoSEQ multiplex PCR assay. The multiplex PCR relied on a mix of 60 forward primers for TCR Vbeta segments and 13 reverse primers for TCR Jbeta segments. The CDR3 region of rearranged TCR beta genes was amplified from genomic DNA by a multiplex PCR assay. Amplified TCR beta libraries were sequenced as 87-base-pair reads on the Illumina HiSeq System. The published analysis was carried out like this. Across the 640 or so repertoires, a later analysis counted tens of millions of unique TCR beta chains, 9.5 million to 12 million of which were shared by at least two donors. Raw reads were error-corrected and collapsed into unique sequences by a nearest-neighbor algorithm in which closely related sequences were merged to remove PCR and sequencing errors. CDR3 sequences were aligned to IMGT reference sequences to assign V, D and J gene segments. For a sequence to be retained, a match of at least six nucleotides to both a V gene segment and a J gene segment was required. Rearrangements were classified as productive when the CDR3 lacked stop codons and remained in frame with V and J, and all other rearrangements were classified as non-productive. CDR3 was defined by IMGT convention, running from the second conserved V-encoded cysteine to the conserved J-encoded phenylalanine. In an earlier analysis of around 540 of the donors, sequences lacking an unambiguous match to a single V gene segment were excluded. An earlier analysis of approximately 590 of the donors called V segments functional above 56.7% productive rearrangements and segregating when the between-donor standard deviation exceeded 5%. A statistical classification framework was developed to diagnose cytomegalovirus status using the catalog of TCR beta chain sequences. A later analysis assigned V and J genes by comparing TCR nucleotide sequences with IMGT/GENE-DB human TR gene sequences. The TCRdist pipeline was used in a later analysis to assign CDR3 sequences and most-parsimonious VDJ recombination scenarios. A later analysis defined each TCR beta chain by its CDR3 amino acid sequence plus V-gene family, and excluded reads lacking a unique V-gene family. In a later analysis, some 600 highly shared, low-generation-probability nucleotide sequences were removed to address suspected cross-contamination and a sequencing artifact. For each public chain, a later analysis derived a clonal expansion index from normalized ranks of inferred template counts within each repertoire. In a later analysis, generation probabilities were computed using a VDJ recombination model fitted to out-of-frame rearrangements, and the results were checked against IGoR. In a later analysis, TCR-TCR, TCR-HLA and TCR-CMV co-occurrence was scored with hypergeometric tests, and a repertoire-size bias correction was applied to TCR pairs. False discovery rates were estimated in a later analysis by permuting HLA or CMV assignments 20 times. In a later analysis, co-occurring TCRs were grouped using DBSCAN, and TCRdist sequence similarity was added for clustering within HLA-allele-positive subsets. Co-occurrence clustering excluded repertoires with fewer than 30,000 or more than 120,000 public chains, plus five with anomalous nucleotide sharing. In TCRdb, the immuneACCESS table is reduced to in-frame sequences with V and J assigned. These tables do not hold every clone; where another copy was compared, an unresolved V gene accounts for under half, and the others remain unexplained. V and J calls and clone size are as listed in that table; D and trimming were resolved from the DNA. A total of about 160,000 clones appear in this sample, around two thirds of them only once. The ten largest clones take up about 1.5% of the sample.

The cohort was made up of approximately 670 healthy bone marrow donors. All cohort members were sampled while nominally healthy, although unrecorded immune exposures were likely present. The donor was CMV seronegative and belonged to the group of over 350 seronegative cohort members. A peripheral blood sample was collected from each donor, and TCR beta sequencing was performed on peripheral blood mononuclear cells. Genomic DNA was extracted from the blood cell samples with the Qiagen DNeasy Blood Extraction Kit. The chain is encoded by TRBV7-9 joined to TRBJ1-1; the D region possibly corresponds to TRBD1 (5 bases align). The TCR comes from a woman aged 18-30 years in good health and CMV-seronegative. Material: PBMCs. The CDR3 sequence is CASSLLGAVVNTEAFF. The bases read TGTGCCAGCAGCTTACTAGGGGCCGTCGTGAACACTGAAGCTTTCTTT. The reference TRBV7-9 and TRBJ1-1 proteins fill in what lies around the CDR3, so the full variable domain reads DTGVSQNPRHKITKRGQNVTFRCDPISEHNRLYWYRQTLGQGPEFLTYFQNEAQLEKSRLLSDRFSAERPKGSFSTLEIQRTEQGDSAMYLCASSLLGAVVNTEAFFGQGTRLTVV.